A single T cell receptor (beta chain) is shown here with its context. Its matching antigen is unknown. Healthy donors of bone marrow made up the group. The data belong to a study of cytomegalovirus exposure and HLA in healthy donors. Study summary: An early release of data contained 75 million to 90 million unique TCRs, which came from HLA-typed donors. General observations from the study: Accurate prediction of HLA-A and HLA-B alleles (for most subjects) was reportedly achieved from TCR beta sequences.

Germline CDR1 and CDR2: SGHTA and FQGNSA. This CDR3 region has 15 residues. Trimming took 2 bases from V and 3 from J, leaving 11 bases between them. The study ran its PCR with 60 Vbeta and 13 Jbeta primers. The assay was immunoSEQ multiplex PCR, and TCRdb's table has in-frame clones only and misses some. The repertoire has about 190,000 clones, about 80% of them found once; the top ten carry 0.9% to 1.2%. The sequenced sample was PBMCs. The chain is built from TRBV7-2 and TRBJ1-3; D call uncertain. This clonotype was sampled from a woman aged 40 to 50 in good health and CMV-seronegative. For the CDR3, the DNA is TGTGCCAGCAGCTTATTTGTCGGGAGTGGAAACACCATATATTTT. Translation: CASSLFVGSGNTIYF. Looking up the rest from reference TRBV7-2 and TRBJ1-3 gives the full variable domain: GAGVSQSPSNKVTEKGKDVELRCDPISGHTALYWYRQSLGQGLEFLIYFQGNSAPDKSGLPSDRFSAERTGGSVSTLTIQRTQQEDSAVYLCASSLFVGSGNTIYFGEGSWLTVV.